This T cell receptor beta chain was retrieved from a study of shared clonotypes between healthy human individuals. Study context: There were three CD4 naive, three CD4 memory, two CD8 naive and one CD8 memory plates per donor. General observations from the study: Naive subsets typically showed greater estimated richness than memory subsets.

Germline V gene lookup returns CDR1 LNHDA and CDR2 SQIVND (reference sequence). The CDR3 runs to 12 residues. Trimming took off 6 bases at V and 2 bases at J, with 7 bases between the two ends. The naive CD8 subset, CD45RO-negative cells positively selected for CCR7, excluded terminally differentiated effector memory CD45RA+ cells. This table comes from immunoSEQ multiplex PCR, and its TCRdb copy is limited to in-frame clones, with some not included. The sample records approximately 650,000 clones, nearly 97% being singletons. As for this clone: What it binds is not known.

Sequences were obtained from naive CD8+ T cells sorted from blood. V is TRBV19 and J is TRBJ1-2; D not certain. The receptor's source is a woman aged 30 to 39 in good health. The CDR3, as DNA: TGTGCCAGTAGACTTGAAAACTATGGCTACACCTTC. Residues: CASRLENYGYTF. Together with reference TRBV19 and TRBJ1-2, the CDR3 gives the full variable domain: DGGITQSPKYLFRKEGQNVTLSCEQNLNHDAMYWYRQDPGQGLRLIYYSQIVNDFQKGDIAEGYSVSREKKESFPLTVTSAQKNPTAFYLCASRLENYGYTFGSGTRLTVV.